This T cell receptor beta chain was retrieved from a study of blood T cell repertoires in COVID-19 (TCRdb year 2020). The study in broad terms: Samples covering the acute and convalescent phases of COVID-19 were provided by collaborators in the United States, Italy and Spain. A de-identified subject ID, COVID-19 status, age in years and sex were almost always included in the sample metadata. The material from the prospective study consisted of cDNA or gDNA derived from T cells, B-cell-depleted T cells, or PBMCs. Samples were obtained from the ongoing ImmuneRACE study (first 160 participants) and from 1,254 subjects provided by 6 global collaborators. The dataset comprised deeply sampled blood TCRbeta repertoires from subjects exposed to, actively infected with, or recovered from COVID-19. Where HLA class I and class II types were available, the types were taken from metadata supplied by the sample provider, not from assay-based typing. The repertoires were released in a freely available public database intended as a resource for research on the immune response to SARS-CoV-2.

Its CDR3 holds 14 amino acids, cysteine through phenylalanine. Kept here is only the CDR3 DNA, which spans 42 bases and is read in frame from base 1. V is pared back by 6 bases and J by 8 bases, with 19 bases lying between the germline termini. CDR1 and CDR2, per the germline V gene, are SQVTM and ANQGSEA. Paper-wide results and their limitations: How much clinical and demographic metadata was included differed by source and by participant, and the metadata was provided uncurated.

Participants in the prospective study were enrolled through a virtual design, were aged about 18 to 90 years, and lived in about 25 United States geographic areas. In the prospective study, cohorts were assigned on the basis of participant-reported clinical history obtained from a screening survey and a study questionnaire. Recovered participants in ImmuneRACE Cohort 3 were defined by two consecutive negative NP/OP PCR tests, clearance by a healthcare professional, or resolution of symptoms. Each participant in the prospective study had whole blood, serum and a nasopharyngeal or oropharyngeal swab collected by mobile phlebotomists. Additional blood draws and questionnaires over an approximately two-month period could optionally be provided by prospective study participants. Blood samples from the prospective study were shipped frozen or at room temperature prior to DNA extraction. Details on this clone: The specificity of this receptor is unknown. No much larger clone is present one base from it, and per-base qualities are unavailable.

TCRbeta CDR3 regions were amplified from genomic DNA by means of the immunoSEQ Assay, a bias-controlled multiplex PCR. In the source study's methods: Within the assay, amplification of reference gene primers was used to estimate how many nucleated cells each sample contained. To quantify the absolute abundance of each unique TCRbeta CDR3 rearrangement, sequence reads were collapsed and filtered. For each sample, productive Simpson clonality was calculated by taking the square root of Simpson's diversity index across productive rearrangements. This is the immuneACCESS table as TCRdb keeps it, with only in-frame sequences that have V and J called. A part of the clones is gone; compared with another copy, unresolved V genes explain less than half, and the rest is unexplained. D and trimming come from the DNA, and the V and J calls and clone size come from that table. In all, the sample holds approximately 200,000 clones, and approximately 85% of those were seen once. The ten largest clones represent approximately 12% of the sample.

The sequencing input was PBMCs or T cells enriched from blood (not recorded which). The chain is encoded by TRBV29-1 joined to TRBJ1-4, and perhaps TRBD1 as D gene, on 6 matching bases. The sequence derives from a middle-aged man who had recovered from COVID-19. The DNA sequence is TGCAGCGTCGAACTGGCAGGGGTAGGGGAAAAACTGTTTTTT. Its translation is CSVELAGVGEKLFF.